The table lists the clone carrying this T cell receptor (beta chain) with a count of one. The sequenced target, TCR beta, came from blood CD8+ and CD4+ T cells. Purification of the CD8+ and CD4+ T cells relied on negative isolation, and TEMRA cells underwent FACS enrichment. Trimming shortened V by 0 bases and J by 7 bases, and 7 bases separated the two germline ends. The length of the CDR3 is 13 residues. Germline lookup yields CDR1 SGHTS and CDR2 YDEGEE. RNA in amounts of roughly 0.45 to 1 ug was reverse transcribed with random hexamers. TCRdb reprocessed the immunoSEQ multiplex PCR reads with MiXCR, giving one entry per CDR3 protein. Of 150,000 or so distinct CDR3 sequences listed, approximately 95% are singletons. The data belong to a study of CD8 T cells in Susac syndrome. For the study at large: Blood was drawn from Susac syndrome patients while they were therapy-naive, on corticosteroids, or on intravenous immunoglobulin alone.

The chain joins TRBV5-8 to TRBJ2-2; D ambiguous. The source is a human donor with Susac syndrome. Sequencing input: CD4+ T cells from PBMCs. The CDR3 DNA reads TGTGCCAGCAGCTTGGCTCAAGGCGGGGAGCTGTTTTTT. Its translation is CASSLAQGGELFF. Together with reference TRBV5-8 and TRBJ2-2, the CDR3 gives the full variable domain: EAGVTQSPTHLIKTRGQQATLRCSPISGHTSVYWYQQALGLGLQFLLWYDEGEERNRGNFPPRFSGRQFPNYSSELNVNALELEDSALYLCASSLAQGGELFFGEGSRLTVL.